The present TCR beta chain was sequenced within a study of blood T cell repertoires in COVID-19. Across the study: Some COVID-19 samples were acute and others convalescent; all came from the United States, Italy and Spain. T cells, B-cell-depleted T cells, or PBMCs provided the cDNA or gDNA that served as material.

Germline CDR1 reads LNHDA; CDR2 reads SQIVND (reference sequence). This CDR3 has 15 amino acids. The V segment lost 5 bases and the J segment 0 bases; nucleotides outside the gene matches: 4. Source study methods: Using reference gene primer amplification, nucleated cell counts were estimated. Clones were read by immunoSEQ multiplex PCR, and TCRdb kept only the in-frame ones, dropping some. The DNA gave D and trimming, while V, J and clone size come from that table. The profile shows 400,000 to 500,000 clones, 86% of them singletons. Source material: peripheral blood. This TCR was sampled from a woman aged 30 to 39 with active or convalescent COVID-19. This chain connects TRBV19 to TRBJ1-1, with TRBD1 matching over 9 bases. CDR3 DNA sequence: TGTGCCAGTAGTGGAAGGACAGGGGTGAACACTGAAGCTTTCTTT. It encodes CASSGRTGVNTEAFF.